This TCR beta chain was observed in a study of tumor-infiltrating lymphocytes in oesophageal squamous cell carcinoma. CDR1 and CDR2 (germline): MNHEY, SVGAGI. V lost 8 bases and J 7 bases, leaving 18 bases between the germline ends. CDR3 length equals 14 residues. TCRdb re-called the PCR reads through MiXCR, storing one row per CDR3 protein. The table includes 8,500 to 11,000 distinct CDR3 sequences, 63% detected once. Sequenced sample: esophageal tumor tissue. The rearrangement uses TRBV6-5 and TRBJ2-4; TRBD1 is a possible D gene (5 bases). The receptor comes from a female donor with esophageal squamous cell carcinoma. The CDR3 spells CASLPGQSTNIQYF. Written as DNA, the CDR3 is TGTGCCAGCCTCCCCGGACAATCGACGAACATTCAGTACTTC.